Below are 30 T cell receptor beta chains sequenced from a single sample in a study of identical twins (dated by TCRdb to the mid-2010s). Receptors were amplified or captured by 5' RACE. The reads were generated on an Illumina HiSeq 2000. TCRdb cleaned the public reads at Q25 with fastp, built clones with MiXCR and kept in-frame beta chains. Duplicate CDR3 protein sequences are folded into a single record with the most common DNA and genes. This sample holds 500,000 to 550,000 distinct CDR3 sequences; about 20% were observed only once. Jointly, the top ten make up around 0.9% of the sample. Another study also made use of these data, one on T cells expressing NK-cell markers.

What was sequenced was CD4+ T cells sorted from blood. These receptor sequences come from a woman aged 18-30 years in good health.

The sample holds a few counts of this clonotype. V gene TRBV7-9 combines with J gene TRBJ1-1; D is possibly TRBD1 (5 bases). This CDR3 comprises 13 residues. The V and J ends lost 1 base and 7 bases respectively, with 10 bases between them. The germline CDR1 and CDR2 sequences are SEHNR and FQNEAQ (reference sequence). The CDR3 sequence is CASSLGTGLEAFF. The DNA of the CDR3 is TGTGCCAGCAGCTTAGGTACAGGCCTTGAAGCTTTCTTT.

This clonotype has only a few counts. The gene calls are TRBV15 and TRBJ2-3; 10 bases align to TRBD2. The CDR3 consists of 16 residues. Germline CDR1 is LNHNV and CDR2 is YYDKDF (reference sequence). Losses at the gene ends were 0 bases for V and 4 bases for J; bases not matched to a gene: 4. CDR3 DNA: TGTGCCACCAGCAGAGATCTAGCGGGGGCGGCAGATACGCAGTATTTT. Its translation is CATSRDLAGAADTQYF. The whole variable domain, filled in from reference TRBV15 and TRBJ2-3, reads DAMVIQNPRYQVTQFGKPVTLSCSQTLNHNVMYWYQQKSSQAPKLLFHYYDKDFNNEADTPDNFQSRRPNTSFCFLDIRSPGLGDTAMYLCATSRDLAGAADTQYFGPGTRLTVL.

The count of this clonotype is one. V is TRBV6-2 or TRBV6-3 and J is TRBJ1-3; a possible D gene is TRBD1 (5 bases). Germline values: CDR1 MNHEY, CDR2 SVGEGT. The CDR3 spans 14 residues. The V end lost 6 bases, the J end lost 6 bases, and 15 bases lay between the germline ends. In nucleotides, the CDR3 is TGTGCCAGCAGCCGCTCGGGGGATGCAAACACCATATATTTT. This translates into CASSRSGDANTIYF.

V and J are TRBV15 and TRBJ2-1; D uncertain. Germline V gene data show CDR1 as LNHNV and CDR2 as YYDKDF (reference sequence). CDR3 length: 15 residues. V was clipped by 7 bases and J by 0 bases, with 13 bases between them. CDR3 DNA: TGTGCCACCACCAACCAACCTAGCTCCTACAATGAGCAGTTCTTC. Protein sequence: CATTNQPSSYNEQFF.

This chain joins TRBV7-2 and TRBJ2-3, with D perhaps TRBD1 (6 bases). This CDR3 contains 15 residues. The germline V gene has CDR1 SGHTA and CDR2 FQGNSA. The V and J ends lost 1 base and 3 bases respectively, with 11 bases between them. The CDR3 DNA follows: TGTGCCAGCAGCTTAGGGGGGCCCGGGACAGATACGCAGTATTTT. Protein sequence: CASSLGGPGTDTQYF. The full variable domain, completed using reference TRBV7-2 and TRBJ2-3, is GAGVSQSPSNKVTEKGKDVELRCDPISGHTALYWYRQSLGQGLEFLIYFQGNSAPDKSGLPSDRFSAERTGGSVSTLTIQRTQQEDSAVYLCASSLGGPGTDTQYFGPGTRLTVL.

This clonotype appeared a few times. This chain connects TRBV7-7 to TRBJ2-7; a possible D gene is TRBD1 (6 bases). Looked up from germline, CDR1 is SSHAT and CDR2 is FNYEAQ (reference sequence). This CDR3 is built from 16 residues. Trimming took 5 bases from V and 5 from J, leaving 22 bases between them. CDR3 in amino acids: CASSLTRPQGKNEQYF. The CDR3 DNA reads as TGTGCCAGCAGCCTCACCCGTCCACAGGGAAAGAACGAGCAGTACTTC.

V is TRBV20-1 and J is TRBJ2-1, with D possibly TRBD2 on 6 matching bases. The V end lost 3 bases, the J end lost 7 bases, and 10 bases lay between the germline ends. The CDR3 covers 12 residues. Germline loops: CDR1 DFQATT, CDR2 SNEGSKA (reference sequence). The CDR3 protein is CSARPSVNEQFF. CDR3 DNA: TGCAGTGCTAGGCCTAGCGTGAATGAGCAGTTCTTC.

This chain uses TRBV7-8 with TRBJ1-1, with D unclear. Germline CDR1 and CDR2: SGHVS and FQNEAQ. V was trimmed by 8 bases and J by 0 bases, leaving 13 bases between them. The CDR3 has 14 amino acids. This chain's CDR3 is CASGRGVMNTEAFF. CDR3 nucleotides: TGTGCCAGCGGACGTGGGGTAATGAACACTGAAGCTTTCTTT.

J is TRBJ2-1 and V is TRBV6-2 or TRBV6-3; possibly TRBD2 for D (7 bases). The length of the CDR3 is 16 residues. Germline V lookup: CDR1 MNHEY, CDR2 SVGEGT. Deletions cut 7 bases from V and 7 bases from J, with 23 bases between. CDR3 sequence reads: CASITEGVGGRNEQFF. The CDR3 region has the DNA TGTGCCAGCATTACCGAGGGGGTGGGAGGGAGGAATGAGCAGTTCTTC.

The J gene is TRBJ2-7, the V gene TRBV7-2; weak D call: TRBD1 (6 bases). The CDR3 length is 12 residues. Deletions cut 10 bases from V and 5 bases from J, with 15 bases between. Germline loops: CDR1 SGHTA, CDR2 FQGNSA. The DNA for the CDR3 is TGTGCCACAGGACGGAGGACAGACGAGCAGTACTTC. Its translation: CATGRRTDEQYF.

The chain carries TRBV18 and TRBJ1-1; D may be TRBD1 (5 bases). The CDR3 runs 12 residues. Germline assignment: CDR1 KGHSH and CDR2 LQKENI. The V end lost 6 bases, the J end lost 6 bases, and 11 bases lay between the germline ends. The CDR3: CASSPFRAEAFF. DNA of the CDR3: TGTGCCAGCTCTCCGTTCAGGGCTGAAGCTTTCTTT.

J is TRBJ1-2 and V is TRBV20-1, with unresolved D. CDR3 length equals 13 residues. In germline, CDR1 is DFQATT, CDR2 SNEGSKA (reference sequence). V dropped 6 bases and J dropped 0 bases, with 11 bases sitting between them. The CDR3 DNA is TGCAGTGCGCGAAGGAGCTCTAACTATGGCTACACCTTC. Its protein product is CSARRSSNYGYTF.

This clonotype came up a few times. CDR3 in amino acids: CSGINLRSSYNEQFF. In nucleotides, the CDR3 is TGCAGCGGCATAAATTTGCGGAGCTCCTACAATGAGCAGTTCTTC. The chain couples TRBV20-1 to TRBJ2-1; no firm D call. CDR1 DFQATT and CDR2 SNEGSKA come from the germline V gene (reference sequence). The CDR3 loop spans 15 amino acids.

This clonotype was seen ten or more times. The CDR3 spells CASNTEASSYEQYF. The DNA for the CDR3 is TGTGCCAGCAACACCGAGGCTAGTTCCTACGAGCAGTACTTC. This chain links TRBV7-8 with TRBJ2-7; D gene unclear. V lost 7 bases, J lost 1 base, and 14 bases lay in between. The CDR3 sequence is 14 residues long. Germline CDR1 is SGHVS and CDR2 is FQNEAQ.

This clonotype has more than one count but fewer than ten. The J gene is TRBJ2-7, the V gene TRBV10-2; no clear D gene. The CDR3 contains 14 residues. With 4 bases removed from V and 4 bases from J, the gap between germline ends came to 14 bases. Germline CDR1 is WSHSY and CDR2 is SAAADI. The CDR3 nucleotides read TGCGCCAGCAGTGGAAGCTTAACCTATTACGAGCAGTACTTC. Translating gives CASSGSLTYYEQYF.

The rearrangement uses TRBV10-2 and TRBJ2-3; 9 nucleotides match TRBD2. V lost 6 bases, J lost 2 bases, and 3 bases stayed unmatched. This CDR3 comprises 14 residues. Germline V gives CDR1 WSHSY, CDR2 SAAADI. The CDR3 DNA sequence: TGCGCCAGCAGGCTAGCGGGAATCACAGATACGCAGTATTTT. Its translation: CASRLAGITDTQYF.

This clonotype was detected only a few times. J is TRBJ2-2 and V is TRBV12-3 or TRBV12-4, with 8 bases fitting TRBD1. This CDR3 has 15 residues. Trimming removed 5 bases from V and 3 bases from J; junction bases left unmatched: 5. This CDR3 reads CASSPDREDTGELFF. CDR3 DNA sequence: TGTGCCAGCAGTCCGGACAGGGAGGACACCGGGGAGCTGTTTTTT.

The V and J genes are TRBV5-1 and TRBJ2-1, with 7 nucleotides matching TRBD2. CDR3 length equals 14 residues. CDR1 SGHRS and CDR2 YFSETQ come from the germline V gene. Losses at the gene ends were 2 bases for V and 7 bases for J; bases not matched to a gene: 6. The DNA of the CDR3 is TGCGCCAGCAGCTTCGGCGGGAGCTTTAATGAGCAGTTCTTC. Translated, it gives CASSFGGSFNEQFF.

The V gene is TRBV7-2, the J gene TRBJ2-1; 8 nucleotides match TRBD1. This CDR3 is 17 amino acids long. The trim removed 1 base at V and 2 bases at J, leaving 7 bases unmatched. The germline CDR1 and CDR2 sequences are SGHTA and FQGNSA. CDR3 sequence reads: CASSLVGAQGAYNEQFF. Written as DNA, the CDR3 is TGTGCCAGCAGCTTAGTAGGAGCACAGGGGGCCTACAATGAGCAGTTCTTC.

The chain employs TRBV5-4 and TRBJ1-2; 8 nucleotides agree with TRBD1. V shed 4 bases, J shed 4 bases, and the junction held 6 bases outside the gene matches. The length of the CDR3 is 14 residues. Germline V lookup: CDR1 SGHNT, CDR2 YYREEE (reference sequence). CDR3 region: CASSLDRASYGYTF. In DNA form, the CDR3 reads TGTGCCAGCAGCCTGGACAGGGCCTCCTATGGCTACACCTTC.

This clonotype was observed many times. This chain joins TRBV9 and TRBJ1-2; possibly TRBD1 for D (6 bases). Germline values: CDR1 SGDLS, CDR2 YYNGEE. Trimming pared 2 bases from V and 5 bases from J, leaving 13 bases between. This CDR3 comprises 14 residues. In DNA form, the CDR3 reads TGTGCCAGCAGCGTCACACCGGACAGTTATGGCTACACCTTC. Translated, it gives CASSVTPDSYGYTF.

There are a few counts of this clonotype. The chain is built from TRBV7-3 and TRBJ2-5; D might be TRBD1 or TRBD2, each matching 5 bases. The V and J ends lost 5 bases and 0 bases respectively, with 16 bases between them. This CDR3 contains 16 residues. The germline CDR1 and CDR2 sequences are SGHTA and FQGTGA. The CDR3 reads CASSAPGRPYQETQYF. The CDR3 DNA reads TGTGCCAGCAGCGCCCCGGGACGGCCGTACCAAGAGACCCAGTACTTC.

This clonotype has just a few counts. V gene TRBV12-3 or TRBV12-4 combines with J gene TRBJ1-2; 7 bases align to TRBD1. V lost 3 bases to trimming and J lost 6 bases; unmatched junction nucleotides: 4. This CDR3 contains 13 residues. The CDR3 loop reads CASSFQGVNGYTF. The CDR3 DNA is TGTGCCAGCAGTTTCCAGGGGGTTAATGGCTACACCTTC.

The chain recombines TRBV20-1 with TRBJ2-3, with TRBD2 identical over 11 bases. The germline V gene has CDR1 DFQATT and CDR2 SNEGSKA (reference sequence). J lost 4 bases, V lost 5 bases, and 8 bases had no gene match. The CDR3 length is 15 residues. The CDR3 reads CSAYRLAGLADTQYF. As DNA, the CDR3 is TGCAGTGCTTATAGACTAGCGGGACTAGCAGATACGCAGTATTTT.

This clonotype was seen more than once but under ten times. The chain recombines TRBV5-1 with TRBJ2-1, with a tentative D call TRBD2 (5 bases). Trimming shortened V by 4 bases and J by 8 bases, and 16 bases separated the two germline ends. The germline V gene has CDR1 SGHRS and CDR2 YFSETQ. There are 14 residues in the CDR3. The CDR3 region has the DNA TGCGCCAGCAGCCGAGGACTCCCTGCGGATGAGCAGTTCTTC. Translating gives CASSRGLPADEQFF.

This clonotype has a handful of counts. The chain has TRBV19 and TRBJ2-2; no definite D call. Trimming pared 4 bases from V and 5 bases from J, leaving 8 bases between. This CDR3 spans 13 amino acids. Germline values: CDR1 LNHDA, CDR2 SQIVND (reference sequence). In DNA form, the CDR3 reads TGTGCCAGTAGTAAGCTCGTGACCGGGGAGCTGTTTTTT. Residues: CASSKLVTGELFF.

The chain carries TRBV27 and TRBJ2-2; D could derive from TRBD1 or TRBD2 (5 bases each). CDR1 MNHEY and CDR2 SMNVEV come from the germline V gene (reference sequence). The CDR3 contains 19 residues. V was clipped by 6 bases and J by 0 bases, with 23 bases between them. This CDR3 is CASRRGRLPALANTGELFF. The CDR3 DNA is TGTGCCAGCAGACGGGGCAGACTCCCCGCACTCGCGAACACCGGGGAGCTGTTTTTT.

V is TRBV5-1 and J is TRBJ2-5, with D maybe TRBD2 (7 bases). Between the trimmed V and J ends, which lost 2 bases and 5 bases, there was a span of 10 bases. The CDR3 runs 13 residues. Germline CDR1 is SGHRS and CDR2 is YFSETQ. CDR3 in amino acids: CASSFGGPETQYF. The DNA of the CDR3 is TGCGCCAGCAGCTTCGGGGGGCCCGAGACCCAGTACTTC.

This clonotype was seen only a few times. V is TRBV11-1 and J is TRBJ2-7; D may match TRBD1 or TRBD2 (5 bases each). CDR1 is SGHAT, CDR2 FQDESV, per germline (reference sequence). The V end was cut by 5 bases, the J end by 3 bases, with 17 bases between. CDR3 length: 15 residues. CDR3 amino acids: CASSPARGPYYEQYF. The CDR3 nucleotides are TGTGCCAGCAGCCCAGCGAGGGGACCCTACTACGAGCAGTACTTC.

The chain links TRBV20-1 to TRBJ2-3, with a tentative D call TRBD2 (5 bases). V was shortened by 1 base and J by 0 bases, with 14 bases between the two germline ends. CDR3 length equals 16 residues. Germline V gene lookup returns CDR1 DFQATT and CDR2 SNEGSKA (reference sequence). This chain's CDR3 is CSARAPRRTSTDTQYF. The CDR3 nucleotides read TGCAGTGCTAGAGCGCCCCGTAGGACTAGCACAGATACGCAGTATTTT.